These 3 T cell receptor beta chains were sequenced from one sample in a study of identical twins. TCRdb analysed the 5' RACE reads with MiXCR anew, one entry per CDR3 protein. The table records approximately 500,000 distinct CDR3 sequences, 20% to 25% of them present only once. The same sample was also studied in work on T cells expressing NK-cell markers.

The sequenced material came from CD4+ T cells sorted from blood. All receptors come from a woman aged 18-35 years in good health.

This clonotype was found a few times. The chain joins TRBV11-2 to TRBJ2-5; TRBD2 might be the D (7 bases). This CDR3 comprises 16 residues. The V and J ends lost 4 bases and 5 bases respectively, with 20 bases between them. The germline gives CDR1 SGHAT, CDR2 FQNNGV. The chain's CDR3 is CASSSPRGGASETQYF. The CDR3, as DNA: TGTGCCAGCAGCTCCCCGAGAGGGGGGGCCTCCGAGACCCAGTACTTC.

This chain uses TRBV4-1 with TRBJ2-1, with 11 bases aligning to TRBD1. CDR3 size: 16 residues. Germline V CDR1 and CDR2: MGHRA, YSYEKL. Trimming at V came to 4 bases and at J to 4 bases, leaving 6 bases not matched to a gene. CDR3 DNA: TGCGCCAGCAGCCGAATCGGGACAGGGGGATACAATGAGCAGTTCTTC. This translates into CASSRIGTGGYNEQFF.

This clonotype has a handful of counts. This chain links TRBV20-1 with TRBJ1-3; TRBD1 is a possible D gene (5 bases). CDR1 DFQATT and CDR2 SNEGSKA come from the germline V gene (reference sequence). The CDR3 runs 16 residues. Between the trimmed V and J ends, which lost 1 base and 0 bases, there was a span of 13 bases. The chain's CDR3 is CSARALGESSGNTIYF. Written as DNA, the CDR3 is TGCAGTGCTAGAGCTTTAGGGGAAAGCTCTGGAAACACCATATATTTT.